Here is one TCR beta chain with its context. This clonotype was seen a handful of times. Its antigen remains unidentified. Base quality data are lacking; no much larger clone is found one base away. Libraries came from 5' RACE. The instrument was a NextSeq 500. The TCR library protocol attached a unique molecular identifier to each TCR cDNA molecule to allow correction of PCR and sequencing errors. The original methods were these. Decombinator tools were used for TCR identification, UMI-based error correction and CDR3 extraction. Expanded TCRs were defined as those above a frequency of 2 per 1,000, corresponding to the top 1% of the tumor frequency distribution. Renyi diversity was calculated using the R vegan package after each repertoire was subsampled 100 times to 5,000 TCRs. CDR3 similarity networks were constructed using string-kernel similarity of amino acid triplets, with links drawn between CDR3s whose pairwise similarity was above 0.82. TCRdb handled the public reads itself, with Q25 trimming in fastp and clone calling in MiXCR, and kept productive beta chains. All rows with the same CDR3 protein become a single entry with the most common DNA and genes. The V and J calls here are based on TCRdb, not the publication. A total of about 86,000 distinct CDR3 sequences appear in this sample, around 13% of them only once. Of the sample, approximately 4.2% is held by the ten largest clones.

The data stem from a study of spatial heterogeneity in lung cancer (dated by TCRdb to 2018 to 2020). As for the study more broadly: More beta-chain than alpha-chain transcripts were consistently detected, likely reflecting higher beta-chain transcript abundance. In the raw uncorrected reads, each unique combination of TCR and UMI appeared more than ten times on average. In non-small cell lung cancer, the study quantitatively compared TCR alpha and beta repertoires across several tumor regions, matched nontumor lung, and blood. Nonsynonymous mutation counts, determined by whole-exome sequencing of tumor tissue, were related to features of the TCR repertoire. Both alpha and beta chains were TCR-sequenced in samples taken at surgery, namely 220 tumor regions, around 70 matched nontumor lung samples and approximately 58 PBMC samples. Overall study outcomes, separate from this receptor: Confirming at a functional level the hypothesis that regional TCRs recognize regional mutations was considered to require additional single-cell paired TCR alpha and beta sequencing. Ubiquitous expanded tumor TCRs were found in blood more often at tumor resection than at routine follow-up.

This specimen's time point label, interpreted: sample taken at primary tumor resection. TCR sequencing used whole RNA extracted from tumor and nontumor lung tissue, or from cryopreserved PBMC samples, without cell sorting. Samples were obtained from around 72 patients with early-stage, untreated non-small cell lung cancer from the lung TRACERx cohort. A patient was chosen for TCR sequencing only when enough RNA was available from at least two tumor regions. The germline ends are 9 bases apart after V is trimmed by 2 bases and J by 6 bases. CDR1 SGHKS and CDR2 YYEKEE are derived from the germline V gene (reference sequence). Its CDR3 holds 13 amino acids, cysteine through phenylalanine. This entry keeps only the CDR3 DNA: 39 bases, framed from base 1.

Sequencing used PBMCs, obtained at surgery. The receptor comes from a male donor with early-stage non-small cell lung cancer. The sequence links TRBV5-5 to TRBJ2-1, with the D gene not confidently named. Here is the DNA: TGTGCCAGCAGCTTTGGAGTGGGCAATGAGCAGTTCTTC. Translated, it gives CASSFGVGNEQFF.